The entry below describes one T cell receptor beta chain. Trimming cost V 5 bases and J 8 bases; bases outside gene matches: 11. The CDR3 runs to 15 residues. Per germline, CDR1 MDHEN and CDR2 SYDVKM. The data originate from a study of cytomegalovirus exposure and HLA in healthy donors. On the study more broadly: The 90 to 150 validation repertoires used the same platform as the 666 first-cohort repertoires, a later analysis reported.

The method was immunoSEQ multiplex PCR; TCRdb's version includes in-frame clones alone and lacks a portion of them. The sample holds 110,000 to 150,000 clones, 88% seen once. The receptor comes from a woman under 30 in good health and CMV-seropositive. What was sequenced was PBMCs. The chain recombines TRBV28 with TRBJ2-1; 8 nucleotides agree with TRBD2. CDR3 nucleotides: TGTGCCAGCAGTCCTTACGGGGGGGCCTTAGATGAGCAGTTCTTC. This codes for CASSPYGGALDEQFF. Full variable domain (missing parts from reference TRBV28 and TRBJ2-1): DVKVTQSSRYLVKRTGEKVFLECVQDMDHENMFWYRQDPGLGLRLIYFSYDVKMKEKGDIPEGYSVSREKKERFSLILESASTNQTSMYLCASSPYGGALDEQFFGPGTRLTVL.